Below are 10 T cell receptor beta chains sequenced from a single sample in a study of blood T cell repertoires in COVID-19. Only in-frame clones appear in the TCRdb table, and some are missing; sequencing was by immunoSEQ multiplex PCR. Of about 97,000 clones listed, about 89% were seen once; the top ten hold around 16%. The source material was peripheral blood. Receptors originate from a man aged 50-59 years with acute or convalescent COVID-19.

V and J are TRBV24-1 and TRBJ2-3, with 12 bases lining up with TRBD2. The germline CDR1 and CDR2 sequences are KGHDR and SFDVKD. J lost 3 bases, V lost 7 bases, and 7 bases had no gene match. This CDR3 region has 16 residues. The CDR3 DNA follows: TGTGCCACCAGACGGACTAGCGGGGAGATAACAGATACGCAGTATTTT. Its protein product is CATRRTSGEITDTQYF.

This clone was seen a few times. This chain links TRBV7-9 with TRBJ2-2; TRBD2 is a possible D gene (6 bases). V lost 7 bases and J lost 2, with 17 bases in between. The CDR3 consists of 16 residues. Germline CDR1 and CDR2: SEHNR and FQNEAQ (reference sequence). The CDR3 nucleotides read TGTGCCAGCATCAAATGGGGTAGCGGTAACACCGGGGAGCTGTTTTTT. This sequence encodes CASIKWGSGNTGELFF.

The rearrangement links TRBV11-3 to TRBJ1-2; TRBD1 matches at 10 bases. The germline V gene has CDR1 SGHNT and CDR2 YENEEA. This CDR3 is built from 13 residues. J was trimmed by 8 bases and V by 5 bases; bases with no gene match: 5. The CDR3 is CASSVTGGKGYTF. Here the CDR3 DNA reads TGTGCCAGCAGCGTGACAGGGGGCAAGGGCTACACCTTC.

The chain combines TRBV29-1 with TRBJ1-1; tentatively, D is TRBD1 (6 bases). Trimming shortened V by 6 bases and J by 5 bases, and 13 bases separated the two germline ends. Germline values: CDR1 SQVTM, CDR2 ANQGSEA. The CDR3 has 12 residues. CDR3 DNA: TGCAGCGTGTCAACAGGGAATACTGAAGCTTTCTTT. It translates to CSVSTGNTEAFF.

Only one count was recorded for this clone. The rearrangement links TRBV5-1 to TRBJ2-5; 7 nucleotides match TRBD2. The CDR3 runs 13 residues. The V segment lost 4 bases and the J segment 3 bases; nucleotides outside the gene matches: 3. Germline CDR1 and CDR2: SGHRS and YFSETQ. CDR3 protein: CASSSGTEETQYF. The DNA of the CDR3 is TGCGCCAGCAGCAGCGGGACCGAAGAGACCCAGTACTTC.

The chain uses TRBV5-6 and TRBJ1-1; weak D call: TRBD1 (6 bases). Between the trimmed V and J ends, which lost 1 base and 2 bases, there was a span of 9 bases. The CDR3 runs 14 residues. Germline CDR1 SGHDT, CDR2 YYEEEE. The CDR3 here is CASSLTGPNTEAFF. The DNA of the CDR3 is TGTGCCAGCAGCTTGACAGGGCCTAACACTGAAGCTTTCTTT. Variable domain in full (rest from reference TRBV5-6 and TRBJ1-1): DAGVTQSPTHLIKTRGQQVTLRCSPKSGHDTVSWYQQALGQGPQFIFQYYEEEERQRGNFPDRFSGHQFPNYSSELNVNALLLGDSALYLCASSLTGPNTEAFFGQGTRLTVV.

V usage is TRBV27 and J usage is TRBJ2-7; 8 positions match TRBD1. The CDR3 totals 13 residues. The germline gives CDR1 MNHEY, CDR2 SMNVEV (reference sequence). Trimming cost V 5 bases and J 12 bases; bases outside gene matches: 12. CDR3 in amino acids: CASSAGTGRPPYF. CDR3 nucleotide sequence: TGTGCCAGCAGTGCGGGGACAGGACGACCCCCGTACTTC.

The rearrangement uses TRBV5-5 and TRBJ2-5, with 9 bases matching TRBD2. This CDR3 is 19 amino acids long. CDR1 is SGHKS, CDR2 YYEKEE, per germline (reference sequence). V shed 7 bases and J 4 bases; nucleotides not matched to a gene: 23. The CDR3 protein is CASCLRWAGGQSTAETQYF. The DNA of the CDR3 is TGTGCCAGCTGCCTAAGGTGGGCGGGGGGGCAATCCACGGCAGAGACCCAGTACTTC.

The chain's CDR3 is CASSEREVSPLHF. The CDR3 DNA sequence: TGTGCCAGCAGTGAACGTGAGGTCTCACCCCTCCACTTT. V is TRBV2 and J is TRBJ1-6; D is undetermined. The CDR3 length is 13 residues. With 2 bases removed from V and 10 bases from J, the gap between germline ends came to 9 bases. Germline loops: CDR1 SNHLY, CDR2 FYNNEI.

The J gene is TRBJ2-1, the V gene TRBV5-8, with 12 bases aligning to TRBD1. The CDR3 has 15 residues. V was clipped by 0 bases and J by 9 bases; unmatched bases: 4. Germline values: CDR1 SGHTS, CDR2 YDEGEE. The CDR3 sequence: CASSLVGQGAGEQFF. CDR3 in DNA: TGTGCCAGCAGCTTGGTGGGACAGGGGGCCGGTGAGCAGTTCTTC.